A single sample is the source of the 10 T cell receptor beta chains below, sequenced in a study of cytomegalovirus exposure and HLA in healthy donors. PCR involved 60 Vbeta and 13 Jbeta primers. Profiling relied on immunoSEQ multiplex PCR, and the TCRdb table lists in-frame clones only, not all of them. This sample has approximately 150,000 clones, with approximately 83% found just once. The sample consisted of PBMCs. Receptor source: a woman in her 40s in good health and CMV-seronegative.

The chain has TRBV6-5 and TRBJ2-5, with 9 bases fitting TRBD2. Germline V gene data show CDR1 as MNHEY and CDR2 as SVGAGI. The CDR3 spans 16 residues. V shed 0 bases and J 5 bases; nucleotides not matched to a gene: 7. CDR3 residues: CASSYSMAGGEETQYF. As DNA, the CDR3 is TGTGCCAGCAGTTACTCTATGGCGGGGGGGGAGGAGACCCAGTACTTC.

The chain is built from TRBV10-1 and TRBJ2-3, with TRBD2 matching 13 bases. V shed 0 bases and J 8 bases; nucleotides not matched to a gene: 5. Germline V CDR1 and CDR2: WNHNN, SYGVQD (reference sequence). The CDR3 is made up of 16 amino acids. CDR3 sequence (DNA): TGCGCCAGCAGTGAGTCGGTACTAGCGGGGGGGCGTACGCAGTATTTT. This translates into CASSESVLAGGRTQYF.

V is TRBV19 and J is TRBJ1-1; D is uncertain. Per the germline V gene, CDR1 is LNHDA and CDR2 is SQIVND (reference sequence). CDR3 length: 14 amino acids. V was cut by 7 bases and J by 3 bases, with 15 bases left in between. The CDR3: CASTRGGSDTEAFF. The CDR3, as DNA: TGTGCCAGTACCCGGGGAGGGAGCGACACTGAAGCTTTCTTT.

The chain combines TRBV19 with TRBJ1-1; TRBD1 is a possible D gene (5 bases). Germline CDR1 reads LNHDA; CDR2 reads SQIVND (reference sequence). The CDR3 consists of 16 residues. V was pared by 3 bases and J by 2 bases, with 16 bases between. CDR3 bases: TGTGCCAGTAGTATCCCACCGACAGAGGAAAACACTGAAGCTTTCTTT. Its translation: CASSIPPTEENTEAFF.

This clone was seen a single time. The gene calls are TRBV11-1 and TRBJ2-7; D gene ambiguous. V lost 3 bases, J lost 6 bases, and 6 bases lay in between. CDR3 size: 11 residues. Germline V gives CDR1 SGHAT, CDR2 FQDESV (reference sequence). The CDR3 DNA reads TGTGCCAGCAGCTTGGCGGTCGAGCAGTACTTC. Translated, it gives CASSLAVEQYF.

The chain links TRBV5-1 to TRBJ1-3; 8 bases map to TRBD1. The CDR3 extends over 15 amino acids. V was pared by 2 bases and J by 6 bases, with 7 bases of the junction left unmatched. Per germline, CDR1 SGHRS and CDR2 YFSETQ. The CDR3 sequence: CASSFRTGKANTIYF. CDR3 bases: TGCGCCAGCAGCTTCCGGACAGGGAAGGCAAACACCATATATTTT.

This clone has more than one count but fewer than ten. The chain recombines TRBV6-6 with TRBJ1-5; 8 bases are a match to TRBD1. The V gene's germline CDR1 is MNHNY and CDR2 SVGAGI (reference sequence). With 6 bases clipped from V and 3 bases from J, the junction kept 10 bases outside the gene matches. The CDR3 is 16 residues long. CDR3 loop: CASRPRDRSINQPQHF. CDR3 sequence (DNA): TGTGCCAGCAGGCCTCGGGACAGGAGTATCAATCAGCCCCAGCATTTT.

This clone appeared a single time. The V and J genes are TRBV18 and TRBJ2-5; a possible D gene is TRBD1 (5 bases). Germline CDR1 is KGHSH and CDR2 is LQKENI. V dropped 6 bases and J dropped 5 bases, with 22 bases sitting between them. This CDR3 contains 16 residues. The CDR3 reads CASSPIGVHSHETQYF. Here the CDR3 DNA reads TGTGCCAGCTCGCCGATAGGGGTCCACAGTCACGAGACCCAGTACTTC. The variable domain in full, with the rest retrieved from reference TRBV18 and TRBJ2-5, is NAGVMQNPRHLVRRRGQEARLRCSPMKGHSHVYWYRQLPEEGLKFMVYLQKENIIDESGMPKERFSAEFPKEGPSILRIQQVVRGDSAAYFCASSPIGVHSHETQYFGPGTRLLVL.

This clone was seen just once. This CDR3 is CASSSRQNTEAFF. DNA of the CDR3: TGTGCCAGCAGTTCCCGACAGAACACTGAAGCTTTCTTT. This chain joins TRBV27 and TRBJ1-1; no definite D call. Looked up from germline, CDR1 is MNHEY and CDR2 is SMNVEV (reference sequence). Trimming removed 4 bases at V and 1 base at J, with 7 bases between. The CDR3 spans 13 residues.

This rearrangement joins TRBV28 to TRBJ1-1, with D perhaps matching TRBD1 (6 bases). The CDR3 runs 15 residues. Trimming removed 5 bases at V and 1 base at J, with 14 bases between. In germline, CDR1 is MDHEN, CDR2 SYDVKM. Written as DNA, the CDR3 is TGTGCCAGCAGTCCCCCGACAGGAGCGAACACTGAAGCTTTCTTT. Its translation: CASSPPTGANTEAFF.